The sequence of this T cell receptor (beta chain) was determined in a study of T-cell reconstitution after alpha-beta-depleted transplantation in children. Study-level results: Several hundred expanded graft clones reportedly gave rise to the alpha-beta T cells present about two months after transplant. T-cell numbers and diversity one year post-transplant derived largely from freshly generated T cells. Day-60 TCRbeta diversity that was high in some patients was derived from surviving recipient T cells and thymic progenitors.

The germline V gene has CDR1 SGHRS and CDR2 YFSETQ. V lost 3 bases and J lost 1, with 13 bases in between. The CDR3 runs to 15 residues. It was with unique molecular identifiers that the TCRbeta library was prepared. Each CDR3 protein is one row after TCRdb ran MiXCR on the PCR reads. In the table there are 250,000 to 300,000 distinct CDR3 sequences, around 7.1% of which are singletons. This clonotype has at least ten counts. What it binds is unknown. The rearrangement joins TRBV5-1 to TRBJ1-1; possibly TRBD1 for D (5 bases). The receptor was isolated from a female patient aged 2-15 years who had a stem cell transplant for Fanconi anemia, so the T cells may come from the graft donor. The sample was peripheral blood, taken 360 days after TCRalphabeta/CD19-depleted stem cell transplant. The CDR3 reads CASSWGSRANTEAFF. The CDR3 nucleotides are TGCGCCAGCAGCTGGGGCTCCCGAGCGAACACTGAAGCTTTCTTT. The full variable domain, rest sourced from reference TRBV5-1 and TRBJ1-1, is KAGVTQTPRYLIKTRGQQVTLSCSPISGHRSVSWYQQTPGQGLQFLFEYFSETQRNKGNFPGRFSGRQFSNSRSEMNVSTLELGDSALYLCASSWGSRANTEAFFGQGTRLTVV.